Listed below are T cell receptor beta chains from one sample, sequenced in a study of beta chain features in type 1 diabetes. TCRdb keeps only in-frame clones here, not all; method: immunoSEQ multiplex PCR. The sample includes some 150,000 clones, over 8.5% of them seen just once. The sequenced sample was central memory CD4+ T cells from blood. These receptor sequences come from a man aged 18 to 35 in good health. CDR3s include the opening cysteine and the closing phenylalanine or tryptophan. The D gene is left open where the match is weak. Clone size is shown for a subset of rows, as once, few, many or a class of expanded clone.

>TRBV30|NA|NA|TRBJ1-6
TGTGCCTGGAGTACGACAGGCACGCATTCACCCCTCCACTTT
CAWSTTGTHSPLHF
>TRBV4-3|few|TRBD1|TRBJ2-7
TGCGCCAGCAGCTGGGGACAGGGGCAGGAAGGCTACGAGCAGTACTTC
CASSWGQGQEGYEQYF
>TRBV6-6|NA|NA|TRBJ1-1
TGTGCCGGCGCCTCAGATAACACTGAAGCTTTCTTT
CAGASDNTEAFF
>TRBV2|NA|NA|TRBJ1-1
TGTGCCAGCAATGATAAGAACACTGAAGCTTTCTTT
CASNDKNTEAFF
>TRBV7-9|NA|TRBD2|TRBJ2-3
TGTGCCAGCAGCCCCCCTGGGGGGGTAAGCACAGATACGCAGTATTTT
CASSPPGGVSTDTQYF
>TRBV29-1|few|NA|TRBJ1-1
TGCAGCGCCAGCAGGGAGGGCGCTGAAGCTTTCTTT
CSASREGAEAFF
>TRBV20-1|few|NA|TRBJ1-2
TGCAGTGCTGGAGGACCTCCCGACTACACCTTC
CSAGGPPDYTF
>TRBV5-1|few|TRBD2|TRBJ2-3
TGCGCCAGCAGCTTGTACCCTAGCGGTCTCACTAGCACAGATACGCAGTATTTT
CASSLYPSGLTSTDTQYF
>TRBV7-2|few|NA|TRBJ2-5
TGTGCCAGCAGCCCCCTCGGGACCGAAGAGACCCAGTACTTC
CASSPLGTEETQYF
>TRBV2|few|NA|TRBJ1-1
TGTGCCAGCAACCCGGGGGGCGGGGGCACTGAAGCTTTCTTT
CASNPGGGGTEAFF
>TRBV6-1|NA|TRBD2|TRBJ2-3
TGTGCCAGCAGTGTAGCGGGAGAGAGCACAGATACGCAGTATTTT
CASSVAGESTDTQYF
>TRBV29-1|NA|TRBD1|TRBJ1-2
TGCAGCGCAAAAGACAGGGGGTATGGCTACACCTTC
CSAKDRGYGYTF
>TRBV6-1|NA|TRBD2|TRBJ2-1
TGTGCCAGCGGTTCGGCACAGCGGGGTGGTGAGCAGTTCTTC
CASGSAQRGGEQFF
>TRBV7-3|few|TRBD1|TRBJ2-5
TGTGCCAGCAGCCTCTACAGGGGCCAAGAGACCCAGTACTTC
CASSLYRGQETQYF
>TRBV5-1|few|TRBD2|TRBJ2-3
TGCGCCAGCAGCGCAAAAGCGGGGGGGCCGTATACGCAGTATTTT
CASSAKAGGPYTQYF
>TRBV7-3|NA|NA|TRBJ1-1
TGTGCCAGCAGCTCAGGCAGGAACACTGAAGCTTTCTTT
CASSSGRNTEAFF
>TRBV4-3|few|NA|TRBJ2-1
TGCGCCAGCAGCCAAGAGTTGTATAGGCCGGGTGAGCAGTTCTTC
CASSQELYRPGEQFF
>TRBV20-1|NA|NA|TRBJ2-5
TGCAGTGCTAGAGTGGAGACCCAGTACTTC
CSARVETQYF
>TRBV9|few|NA|TRBJ1-2
TGTGCCAGCAGTCCCCGGGACCGATCTAACTATGGCTACACCTTC
CASSPRDRSNYGYTF
>TRBV29-1|NA|TRBD1|TRBJ2-7
TGCAGCGTTGGACGCGGGTCGCAGGGGGTTCACGAGCAGTACTTC
CSVGRGSQGVHEQYF
>TRBV5-1|NA|NA|TRBJ1-5
TGCGCCAGCAGCTTGTTTGGCGATCAGCCCCAGCATTTT
CASSLFGDQPQHF
>TRBV7-9|NA|TRBD1|TRBJ1-2
TGTGCCAGCAGCTTACCGGGACAGCGGAACTATGGCTACACCTTC
CASSLPGQRNYGYTF
>TRBV27|few|NA|TRBJ2-5
TGTGCCAGCAGTTTAAGGCGGGCGCAGGGGACCCAGTACTTC
CASSLRRAQGTQYF
>TRBV9|NA|NA|TRBJ2-3
TGTGCCAGCAGCGTAGCTGCCGTCACAGATACGCAGTATTTT
CASSVAAVTDTQYF
>TRBV25-1|few|TRBD1|TRBJ2-7
TGTGCCAGCAGTGATTCCTCGGACAGGAGGTACTACGAGCAGTACTTC
CASSDSSDRRYYEQYF
>TRBV30|many|TRBD1|TRBJ2-1
TGTGCCTGGAGTGTACTGGACAGGCTGTTCAATGAGCAGTTCTTC
CAWSVLDRLFNEQFF
>TRBV12-2|few|NA|TRBJ2-7
TGTGCAAGTCGCTTAGCGTGGAGGGCCGGGGAGCAGTACTTC
CASRLAWRAGEQYF
>TRBV4-2|NA|NA|TRBJ2-1
TGTGCCAGCAGCCAAGATCACTACGTCGATGAGCAGTTCTTC
CASSQDHYVDEQFF
>TRBV14|few|NA|TRBJ2-1
TGTGCCAGCAGCCAAGTTCCGGACAATGAGCAGTTCTTC
CASSQVPDNEQFF
>TRBV29-1|few|TRBD2|TRBJ2-7
TGCAGCGTTGGTGGGACTAGCGGGAGGCGATACGAGCAGTACTTC
CSVGGTSGRRYEQYF
>TRBV7-9|NA|TRBD2|TRBJ2-7
TGTGCCAGCAGCTTAGGGTCAGGGAGGGACGAGCAGTACTTC
CASSLGSGRDEQYF
>TRBV7-3|few|TRBD2|TRBJ2-2
TGTGCCAGCAGCCAAAAATCTAGCGGCCTCACCGGGGAGCTGTTTTTT
CASSQKSSGLTGELFF
>TRBV5-4|few|TRBD2|TRBJ2-1
TGTGCCAGCAGCCGGAGTGTAGCGGGAGGTCTTGATGAGCAGTTCTTC
CASSRSVAGGLDEQFF
>TRBV29-1|few|TRBD1|TRBJ2-2
TGCAGCGCCCACAGGGGAATGCACACCGGGGAGCTGTTTTTT
CSAHRGMHTGELFF
>TRBV9|NA|TRBD1|TRBJ2-1
TGTGCCAGCAGCTACGACAGGGGTAGAGTGGATGAGCAGTTCTTC
CASSYDRGRVDEQFF
>TRBV7-6|few|NA|TRBJ1-1
TGTGCCAGCAGCCAGAGGGGTGTTGGTCGGACTGAAGCTTTCTTT
CASSQRGVGRTEAFF